This passage covers 10 T cell receptor beta chains from one sample sequenced in a study of T cells in Graves' hyperthyroidism and ophthalmopathy. Amplification of TCR beta CDR3 regions was performed using RNA transcripts as template. Initially, a first-round RT-PCR of the TCR CDR3 employed the HTBI primer set. TCRdb independently ran MiXCR on the multiplex PCR reads; one entry per CDR3 protein. The sample has approximately 330,000 distinct CDR3 sequences, 15% to 20% seen once. Specimen: blood. These receptors came from a woman aged 50 to 65 with Graves' hyperthyroidism.

This clonotype showed up many times. The chain links TRBV7-2 to TRBJ1-5; 9 bases are a match to TRBD1. CDR3 size: 14 residues. CDR1 is SGHTA, CDR2 FQGNSA, per germline. V lost 6 bases, J lost 4 bases, and 4 bases stayed unmatched. The CDR3 DNA follows: TGTGCCAGCAGTCGCGACAGGGGGAATCAGCCCCAGCATTTT. It specifies CASSRDRGNQPQHF. Full variable domain (remainder filled in from reference TRBV7-2 and TRBJ1-5): GAGVSQSPSNKVTEKGKDVELRCDPISGHTALYWYRQSLGQGLEFLIYFQGNSAPDKSGLPSDRFSAERTGGSVSTLTIQRTQQEDSAVYLCASSRDRGNQPQHFGDGTRLSIL.

This clonotype was recorded a few times. V is TRBV10-3 and J is TRBJ1-1; D is ambiguous. The CDR3 covers 15 residues. CDR1 is ENHRY and CDR2 is SYGVKD in the germline V gene. V dropped 0 bases and J dropped 1 base, with 9 bases sitting between them. Here the CDR3 reads CAISESTGGNTEAFF. In nucleotides, the CDR3 is TGTGCCATCAGTGAGTCGACGGGTGGGAACACTGAAGCTTTCTTT.

This clonotype was seen more than once but under ten times. The chain employs TRBV5-1 and TRBJ2-1; unclear D gene. The CDR3 runs 13 residues. Germline V gives CDR1 SGHRS, CDR2 YFSETQ. With 6 bases removed from V and 0 bases from J, the gap between germline ends came to 7 bases. CDR3 region: CASMADSYNEQFF. DNA of the CDR3: TGCGCCAGCATGGCTGACTCCTACAATGAGCAGTTCTTC.

A few counts support this clonotype. The V and J genes are TRBV20-1 and TRBJ1-5, with 7 bases lining up with TRBD1. The CDR3 totals 14 residues. Germline CDR1 DFQATT, CDR2 SNEGSKA (reference sequence). V dropped 3 bases and J dropped 5; count of bases not matched to a gene: 7. Here the CDR3 reads CSASSDREDQPQHF. CDR3 nucleotides: TGCAGTGCTAGTAGTGACAGGGAGGATCAGCCCCAGCATTTT.

This clonotype was seen only a few times. The chain combines TRBV6-1 with TRBJ1-5; 7 bases are a match to TRBD1. The V and J ends lost 6 bases and 8 bases, in that order; junction bases with no gene match: 7. This CDR3 has 13 amino acids. Germline V CDR1 and CDR2: MNHNS, SASEGT. The CDR3 loop is CASSTDRAEPQHF. CDR3 bases: TGTGCCAGCAGCACCGACAGGGCGGAGCCCCAGCATTTT.

The V gene is TRBV27, the J gene TRBJ1-6; no firm D call. V was shortened by 0 bases and J by 6 bases, with 12 bases between the two germline ends. This CDR3 spans 16 amino acids. Germline lookup yields CDR1 MNHEY and CDR2 SMNVEV (reference sequence). The CDR3 spells CASSLSRPGINSPLHF. The CDR3 nucleotides read TGTGCCAGCAGTTTATCGAGGCCGGGGATTAATTCACCCCTCCACTTT.

This clonotype turned up a few times. The rearrangement joins TRBV19 to TRBJ1-6; D call uncertain. This CDR3 is built from 14 residues. Germline assignment: CDR1 LNHDA and CDR2 SQIVND (reference sequence). Trimming shortened V by 9 bases and J by 5 bases, and 14 bases separated the two germline ends. The chain's CDR3 is CASRVGSDNSPLHF. CDR3 DNA: TGTGCCAGCCGAGTCGGCAGCGATAATTCACCCCTCCACTTT.

The V and J genes are TRBV2 and TRBJ2-1; no clear D gene. This CDR3 comprises 13 residues. V was pared by 6 bases and J by 6 bases, with 12 bases between. The germline V gene encodes CDR1 SNHLY and CDR2 FYNNEI. CDR3 nucleotides: TGTGCCAGCAGCCCAATAGTGGGCAATGAGCAGTTCTTC. Translating it yields CASSPIVGNEQFF.

Concerning this clonotype itself: A much larger clonotype is one base distant, so this may be a read error. The chain employs TRBV29-1 and TRBJ2-1, with D possibly matching TRBD2 (7 bases). Trimming stripped 6 bases from V and 13 bases from J, with 25 bases between. CDR3 length: 14 amino acids. In germline, CDR1 is SQVTM, CDR2 ANQGSEA. CDR3 sequence: CSVGAGTTNLIQFF. As DNA, the CDR3 is TGCAGCGTGGGGGCCGGGACTACCAACCTGATCCAGTTCTTC.

This clonotype was picked up a small number of times. V usage is TRBV29-1 and J usage is TRBJ2-1; tentative D call: TRBD1 (5 bases). The V gene's germline CDR1 is SQVTM and CDR2 ANQGSEA. The CDR3 covers 13 residues. Trimming removed 7 bases from V and 7 bases from J, with 17 bases in between. The CDR3 is CSAEQVPGNEQFF. In nucleotides, the CDR3 is TGCAGCGCCGAACAGGTACCAGGGAATGAGCAGTTCTTC.